This TCR beta chain was documented in a study of cytomegalovirus exposure and HLA in healthy donors. Study background: An earlier analysis identified 117 million unique TCR beta sequences in some 170 million T cells. Most genotyped donors, 75% to 85% of 300 to 400, had Caucasian-associated genetic ancestry. Samples from HLA-typed donors yielded 65 million to 90 million unique TCRs in an early data release.

This CDR3 has 13 amino acids. V lost 6 bases and J lost 5; bases outside the gene matches: 6. Germline CDR1 and CDR2: MNHEY and SVGAGI. Study outcomes and limitations: In a later analysis, CMV-associated beta chains were mostly HLA-associated, it appeared.

Researchers ran the PCR with 60 Vbeta and 13 Jbeta primers. Profiled with immunoSEQ multiplex PCR; TCRdb holds only in-frame clones, not every one. The sample shows more than 85,000 clones, around 75% of them seen only once. On this clone itself: Antigen specificity is unknown.

Material for sequencing was PBMCs. The receptor comes from a male donor in good health and CMV-seropositive. The V and J genes are TRBV6-5 and TRBJ1-1; 7 bases fit TRBD1. This CDR3 is CASSLDRTTEAFF. The DNA of the CDR3 is TGTGCCAGCAGCCTGGACAGGACAACTGAAGCTTTCTTT.